A single sample gave rise to the 27 T cell receptor beta chains below, sequenced in a study of blood T cell repertoires in COVID-19. The protocol was immunoSEQ multiplex PCR, while the TCRdb copy is restricted to in-frame clones and leaves out a portion. The sample lists under 300,000 clones; about 76% were seen once. The sample was peripheral blood. The receptor set was obtained from a woman aged 60-75 years with active or convalescent COVID-19.

The rearrangement joins TRBV27 to TRBJ1-2; 7 bases align to TRBD1. In germline, CDR1 is MNHEY, CDR2 SMNVEV (reference sequence). The trim removed 10 bases at V and 2 bases at J, leaving 19 bases unmatched. The CDR3 totals 17 residues. CDR3 coding DNA: TGTGCCACCACGCATTTTTCCTATGGGGACAGCAACTATGGCTACACCTTC. Translating it yields CATTHFSYGDSNYGYTF.

The chain employs TRBV6-5 and TRBJ2-2, with 10 positions matching TRBD2. Trimming at V came to 8 bases and at J to 5 bases, leaving 5 bases not matched to a gene. Germline CDR1 reads MNHEY; CDR2 reads SVGAGI. This CDR3 has 14 amino acids. The CDR3 DNA reads TGTGCCAGCCTCGGGACTAGCGCTACCGGGGAGCTGTTTTTT. This translates into CASLGTSATGELFF.

The V and J genes are TRBV27 and TRBJ2-7; TRBD1 might be the D (6 bases). The V gene's germline CDR1 is MNHEY and CDR2 SMNVEV (reference sequence). Trimming removed 5 bases from V and 1 base from J, with 9 bases in between. The CDR3 sequence is 13 residues long. CDR3 amino acids: CASSPDRSYEQYF. The CDR3 region has the DNA TGTGCCAGCAGTCCGGACAGATCCTACGAGCAGTACTTC.

The genes are TRBV19 and TRBJ2-7; the D gene is possibly TRBD1 (5 bases). This CDR3 is built from 11 residues. Germline CDR1 and CDR2: LNHDA and SQIVND (reference sequence). In nucleotides, the CDR3 is TGTGCTACTGAAAGGGGATTCGAGCAGTACTTC. This codes for CATERGFEQYF.

The chain couples TRBV5-8 to TRBJ1-6, with unresolved D. CDR1 and CDR2 from the germline V gene are SGHTS and YDEGEE. The germline V and J ends were trimmed by 5 bases and 6 bases, with 12 bases remaining between them. The length of the CDR3 is 14 residues. This CDR3 is CASRLREINSPLHF. In nucleotides, the CDR3 is TGTGCCAGCAGACTCCGGGAGATTAATTCACCCCTCCACTTT.

The chain employs TRBV7-9 and TRBJ1-2, with 7 positions matching TRBD1. V was pared by 5 bases and J by 7 bases, with 7 bases of the junction left unmatched. This CDR3 spans 13 amino acids. From germline, CDR1 is SEHNR and CDR2 FQNEAQ (reference sequence). The CDR3 loop is CASSPPDRVGYTF. In DNA, the CDR3 is TGTGCCAGCAGCCCCCCAGACAGGGTTGGCTACACCTTC.

This chain uses TRBV3-1 (or the pseudogene TRBV3-2) with TRBJ2-5; D not certain. V was clipped by 1 base and J by 7 bases, with 4 bases between them. The germline V gene has CDR1 LGHDT and CDR2 YNNKEL (reference sequence). The CDR3 contains 11 residues. The DNA for the CDR3 is TGTGCCAGCAGCCAAGGAGGGACCCAGTACTTC. This translates into CASSQGGTQYF.

This clone was detected once. The J gene is TRBJ2-1, the V gene TRBV7-2; 12 bases match TRBD2. CDR1 SGHTA and CDR2 FQGNSA come from the germline V gene. V lost 7 bases, J lost 4 bases, and 5 bases stayed unmatched. The CDR3 loop spans 15 amino acids. CDR3 bases: TGTGCCAGCACCCGACTAGCGGGGGCTTACAATGAGCAGTTCTTC. Translation: CASTRLAGAYNEQFF.

The V gene is TRBV29-1, the J gene TRBJ1-1; a weak D match, TRBD1 (5 bases). The CDR3 has 12 residues. V was cut by 3 bases and J by 7 bases, with 12 bases left in between. From germline, CDR1 is SQVTM and CDR2 ANQGSEA. The CDR3 DNA reads as TGCAGCGTTGAGCCTGGGGGGGGTGAAGCTTTCTTT. It is translated as CSVEPGGGEAFF. The whole variable domain, filled in from reference TRBV29-1 and TRBJ1-1, reads SAVISQKPSRDICQRGTSLTIQCQVDSQVTMMFWYRQQPGQSLTLIATANQGSEATYESGFVIDKFPISRPNLTFSTLTVSNMSPEDSSIYLCSVEPGGGEAFFGQGTRLTVV.

This chain joins TRBV5-1 and TRBJ1-1; D gene unclear. V dropped 2 bases and J dropped 1 base, with 9 bases sitting between them. The CDR3 covers 14 residues. The germline gives CDR1 SGHRS, CDR2 YFSETQ. CDR3 region: CASSFYSTNTEAFF. The CDR3, as DNA: TGCGCCAGCAGCTTCTACAGTACGAACACTGAAGCTTTCTTT.

The chain has TRBV7-2 and TRBJ2-3, with TRBD2 as a possible D gene (6 bases). V lost 5 bases to trimming and J lost 5 bases, with 11 bases between them. This CDR3 region has 13 residues. Germline lookup yields CDR1 SGHTA and CDR2 FQGNSA. The CDR3 spells CASSPPGLDTQYF. DNA for the CDR3: TGTGCCAGCAGCCCCCCGGGACTAGATACGCAGTATTTT.

This rearrangement joins TRBV6-2 or TRBV6-3 to TRBJ1-5, with TRBD1 as a possible D gene (5 bases). V was pared by 0 bases and J by 4 bases, with 13 bases between. Germline V gives CDR1 MNHEY, CDR2 SVGEGT. The CDR3 contains 16 residues. CDR3: CASSYSLGRDNQPQHF. The CDR3 coding sequence is TGTGCCAGCAGTTACTCCCTCGGCAGGGATAATCAGCCCCAGCATTTT.

V and J are TRBV4-2 and TRBJ2-1; 8 bases agree with TRBD2. CDR1 LGHNA and CDR2 YNFKEQ come from the germline V gene. The ends lost 5 bases at V and 7 bases at J; junction bases unmatched: 13. CDR3 length: 16 residues. DNA of the CDR3: TGTGCCAGCAGCTCCCCTGGTGAACGGGGGGGAAATGAGCAGTTCTTC. This translates into CASSSPGERGGNEQFF.

V is TRBV11-2 and J is TRBJ1-5, with unresolved D. The CDR3 loop spans 14 amino acids. Per the germline V gene, CDR1 is SGHAT and CDR2 is FQNNGV. V was trimmed by 4 bases and J by 3 bases, leaving 10 bases between them. CDR3 amino acids: CASSSYGDNQPQHF. The CDR3 nucleotides are TGTGCCAGCAGCTCCTACGGGGACAATCAGCCCCAGCATTTT.

This clone showed up just once. This chain joins TRBV5-1 and TRBJ1-2, with D perhaps TRBD1 (6 bases). V lost 4 bases to trimming and J lost 1 base, with 17 bases between them. Germline CDR1 reads SGHRS; CDR2 reads YFSETQ. The CDR3 runs to 16 residues. The CDR3 nucleotides are TGCGCCAGCAGCCTCTATCCCCGACAGGATAACTATGGCTACACCTTC. This codes for CASSLYPRQDNYGYTF.

This clone occurred once. The genes are TRBV24-1 and TRBJ1-1; 10 bases are shared with TRBD1. The length of the CDR3 is 13 residues. Germline lookup yields CDR1 KGHDR and CDR2 SFDVKD. V dropped 10 bases and J dropped 1; count of bases not matched to a gene: 2. CDR3 coding DNA: TGTGCCACTCGGGACAGGGGGAACACTGAAGCTTTCTTT. Translating gives CATRDRGNTEAFF.

The CDR3 sequence is CASSPEQGLTYEQYF. CDR3 in DNA: TGTGCCAGCTCACCAGAACAGGGCCTTACCTACGAGCAGTACTTC. This chain uses TRBV18 with TRBJ2-7; D might be TRBD1 (6 bases). CDR1 is KGHSH, CDR2 LQKENI, per germline. The CDR3 is 15 amino acids. Trimming removed 2 bases from V and 2 bases from J, with 13 bases in between. The whole variable domain, filled in from reference TRBV18 and TRBJ2-7, reads NAGVMQNPRHLVRRRGQEARLRCSPMKGHSHVYWYRQLPEEGLKFMVYLQKENIIDESGMPKERFSAEFPKEGPSILRIQQVVRGDSAAYFCASSPEQGLTYEQYFGPGTRLTVT.

CDR3 protein: CASSPPVRGDTEAFF. CDR3 nucleotide sequence: TGTGCCAGCTCACCACCGGTCAGGGGAGACACTGAAGCTTTCTTT. The chain joins TRBV18 to TRBJ1-1; weak D call: TRBD1 (6 bases). Per the germline V gene, CDR1 is KGHSH and CDR2 is LQKENI. V was pared by 0 bases and J by 3 bases, with 11 bases between. This CDR3 region has 15 residues.

V and J are TRBV28 and TRBJ2-1; the match to TRBD2 covers 7 bases. The CDR3 covers 13 residues. With V trimmed by 4 bases and J by 7 bases, 4 bases remained unmatched. Germline V gene lookup returns CDR1 MDHEN and CDR2 SYDVKM. For the CDR3, the DNA is TGTGCCAGCAGTTCCTCGGGACTAAATGAGCAGTTCTTC. Encoded protein: CASSSSGLNEQFF.

This clone was seen more than once but under ten times. In DNA form, the CDR3 reads TGTGCCAGCAGCCCACCGACAGGGGGTGAAGCTAACTATGGCTACACCTTC. Amino acids: CASSPPTGGEANYGYTF. The J gene is TRBJ1-2, the V gene TRBV7-2, with TRBD1 identical over 9 bases. After removal of 5 bases from V and 0 bases from J, the junction contained 10 bases not matched to a gene. This CDR3 region has 17 residues. Germline CDR1 is SGHTA and CDR2 is FQGNSA. The full variable domain, with the rest looked up from reference TRBV7-2 and TRBJ1-2, is GAGVSQSPSNKVTEKGKDVELRCDPISGHTALYWYRQSLGQGLEFLIYFQGNSAPDKSGLPSDRFSAERTGGSVSTLTIQRTQQEDSAVYLCASSPPTGGEANYGYTFGSGTRLTVV.

The J gene is TRBJ1-3, the V gene TRBV5-1, with TRBD1 matching over 8 bases. The CDR3 has 16 residues. V lost 0 bases to trimming and J lost 4 bases; unmatched junction nucleotides: 6. The V gene's germline CDR1 is SGHRS and CDR2 YFSETQ. The DNA for the CDR3 is TGCGCCAGCAGCTTGGGACGGGACAGGCCAGGAAACACCATATATTTT. Its protein is CASSLGRDRPGNTIYF.

The V call is TRBV6-6, the J call TRBJ1-2; possibly TRBD1 for D (6 bases). Trimming cost V 2 bases and J 4 bases, with 11 bases left between them. Germline CDR1 reads MNHNY; CDR2 reads SVGAGI (reference sequence). This CDR3 contains 14 residues. The CDR3 loop is CASSYRDTAYGYTF. CDR3 nucleotide sequence: TGTGCCAGCAGTTACCGGGACACAGCCTATGGCTACACCTTC.

This clone was detected only once. The chain employs TRBV3-1 (or the pseudogene TRBV3-2) and TRBJ1-4; possibly TRBD1 for D (5 bases). Per germline, CDR1 LGHDT and CDR2 YNNKEL (reference sequence). The V end lost 1 base, the J end lost 7 bases, and 13 bases lay between the germline ends. The CDR3 runs to 15 residues. The CDR3 DNA follows: TGTGCCAGCAGCCAAGCGGGGGTCCTACTTGAAAAACTGTTTTTT. As protein: CASSQAGVLLEKLFF.

This clone came up once. The rearrangement joins TRBV6-5 to TRBJ1-2, with 10 bases identical to TRBD1. The CDR3 extends over 13 amino acids. Germline CDR1 is MNHEY and CDR2 is SVGAGI. Losses at the gene ends were 8 bases for V and 4 bases for J; bases not matched to a gene: 4. The CDR3 loop reads CASLDRGSYGYTF. As DNA, the CDR3 is TGTGCCAGCCTGGACAGGGGGTCCTATGGCTACACCTTC.

This clone came up once. The V gene is TRBV5-1, the J gene TRBJ1-2, with 11 positions matching TRBD1. V shed 4 bases, J shed 4 bases, and the junction held 9 bases outside the gene matches. From germline, CDR1 is SGHRS and CDR2 YFSETQ. The CDR3 has 16 amino acids. Here the CDR3 reads CASSRGQGATSYGYTF. As DNA, the CDR3 is TGCGCCAGCAGCAGAGGACAGGGGGCGACCAGCTATGGCTACACCTTC.

This clone was seen a handful of times. The rearrangement joins TRBV25-1 to TRBJ2-7; 7 positions agree with TRBD1. This CDR3 comprises 13 residues. Germline CDR1 MGHDK, CDR2 SYGVNS. J lost 6 bases, V lost 8 bases, and 10 bases had no gene match. The CDR3, as DNA: TGTGCCAGCGCGCCAGGGGGACGGGGCGAGCAGTACTTC. Protein product: CASAPGGRGEQYF.

As regards this clone: One base away lies a much larger clone, so this may be a sequencing read error. Other DNA sequences in the same sample also yield this CDR3. This chain uses TRBV2 with TRBJ1-2; D possibly corresponds to TRBD1 (5 bases). The V gene lost 1 base and the J gene lost 2 bases, with 5 bases spanning the gap. Germline V CDR1 and CDR2: SNHLY, FYNNEI. CDR3 size: 13 residues. Written as DNA, the CDR3 is TGTGCCAGCAGTGAAGGACAGAACTATGGCTACACCTTC. Residues: CASSEGQNYGYTF.